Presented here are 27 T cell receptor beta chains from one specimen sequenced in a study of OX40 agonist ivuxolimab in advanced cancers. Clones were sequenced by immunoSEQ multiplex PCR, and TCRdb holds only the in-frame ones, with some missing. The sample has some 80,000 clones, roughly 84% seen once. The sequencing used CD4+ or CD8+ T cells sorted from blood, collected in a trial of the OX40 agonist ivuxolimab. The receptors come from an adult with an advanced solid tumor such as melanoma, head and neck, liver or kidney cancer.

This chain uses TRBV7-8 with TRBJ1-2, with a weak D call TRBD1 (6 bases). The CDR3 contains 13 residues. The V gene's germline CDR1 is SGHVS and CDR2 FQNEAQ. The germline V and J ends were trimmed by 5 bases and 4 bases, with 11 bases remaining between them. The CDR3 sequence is CASSTGQFYGYTF. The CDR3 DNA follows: TGTGCCAGCAGCACCGGACAGTTCTATGGCTACACCTTC.

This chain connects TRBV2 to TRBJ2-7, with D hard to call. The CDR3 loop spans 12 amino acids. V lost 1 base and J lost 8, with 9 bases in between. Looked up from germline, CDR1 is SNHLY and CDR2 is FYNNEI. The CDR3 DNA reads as TGTGCCAGCAGTGAAGAGGCACATCAGCAGTACTTC. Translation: CASSEEAHQQYF.

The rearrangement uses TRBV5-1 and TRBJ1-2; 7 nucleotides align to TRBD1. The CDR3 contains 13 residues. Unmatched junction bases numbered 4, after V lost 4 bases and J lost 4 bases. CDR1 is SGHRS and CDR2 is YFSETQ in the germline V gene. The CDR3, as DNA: TGCGCCAGCAGCCCCGACAGGGTCTATGGCTACACCTTC. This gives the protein CASSPDRVYGYTF.

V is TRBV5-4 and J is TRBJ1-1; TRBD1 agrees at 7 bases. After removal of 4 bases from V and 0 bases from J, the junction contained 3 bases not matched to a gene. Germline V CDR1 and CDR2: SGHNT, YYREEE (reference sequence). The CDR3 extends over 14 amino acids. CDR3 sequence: CASSAGQMNTEAFF. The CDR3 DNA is TGTGCCAGCAGCGCGGGACAGATGAACACTGAAGCTTTCTTT. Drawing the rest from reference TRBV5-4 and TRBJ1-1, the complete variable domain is ETGVTQSPTHLIKTRGQQVTLRCSSQSGHNTVSWYQQALGQGPQFIFQYYREEENGRGNFPPRFSGLQFPNYSSELNVNALELDDSALYLCASSAGQMNTEAFFGQGTRLTVV.

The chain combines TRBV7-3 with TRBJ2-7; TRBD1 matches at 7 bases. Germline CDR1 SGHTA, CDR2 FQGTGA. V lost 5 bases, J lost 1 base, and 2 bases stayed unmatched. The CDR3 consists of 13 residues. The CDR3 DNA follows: TGTGCCAGCAGCAGGGACAGTTCCTACGAGCAGTACTTC. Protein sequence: CASSRDSSYEQYF. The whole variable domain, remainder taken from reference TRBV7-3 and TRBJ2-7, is GAGVSQTPSNKVTEKGKYVELRCDPISGHTALYWYRQSLGQGPEFLIYFQGTGAADDSGLPNDRFFAVRPEGSVSTLKIQRTERGDSAVYLCASSRDSSYEQYFGPGTRLTVT.

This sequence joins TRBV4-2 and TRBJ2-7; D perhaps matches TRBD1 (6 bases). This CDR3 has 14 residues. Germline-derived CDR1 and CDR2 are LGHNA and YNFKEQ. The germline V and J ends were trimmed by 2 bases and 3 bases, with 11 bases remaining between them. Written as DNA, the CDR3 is TGTGCCAGCAGCCAATTACAGGGTCGCTACGAGCAGTACTTC. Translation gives CASSQLQGRYEQYF.

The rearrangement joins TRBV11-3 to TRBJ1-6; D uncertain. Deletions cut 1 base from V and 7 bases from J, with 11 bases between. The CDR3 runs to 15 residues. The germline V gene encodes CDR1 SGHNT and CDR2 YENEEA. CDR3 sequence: CASSLGSWENSPLHF. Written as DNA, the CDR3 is TGTGCCAGCAGCTTAGGCAGTTGGGAGAATTCACCCCTCCACTTT.

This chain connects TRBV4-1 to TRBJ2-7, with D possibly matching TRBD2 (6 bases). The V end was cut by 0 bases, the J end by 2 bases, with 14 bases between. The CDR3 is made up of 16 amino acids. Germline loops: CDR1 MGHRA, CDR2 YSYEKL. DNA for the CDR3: TGCGCCAGCAGCCAAGATAAGGGACTGGGTCCCTACGAGCAGTACTTC. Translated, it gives CASSQDKGLGPYEQYF.

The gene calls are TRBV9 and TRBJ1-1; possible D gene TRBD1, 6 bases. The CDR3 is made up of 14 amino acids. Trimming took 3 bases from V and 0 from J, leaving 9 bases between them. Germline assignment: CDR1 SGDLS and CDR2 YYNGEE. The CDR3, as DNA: TGTGCCAGCAGCGAGAAGGGGGTGAACACTGAAGCTTTCTTT. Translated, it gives CASSEKGVNTEAFF. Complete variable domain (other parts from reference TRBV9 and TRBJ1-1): DSGVTQTPKHLITATGQRVTLRCSPRSGDLSVYWYQQSLDQGLQFLIQYYNGEERAKGNILERFSAQQFPDLHSELNLSSLELGDSALYFCASSEKGVNTEAFFGQGTRLTVV.

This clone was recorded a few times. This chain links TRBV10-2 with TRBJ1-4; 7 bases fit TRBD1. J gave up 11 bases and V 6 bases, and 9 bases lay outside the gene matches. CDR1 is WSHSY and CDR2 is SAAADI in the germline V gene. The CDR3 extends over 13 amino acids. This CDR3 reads CASRQGLIGKLFF. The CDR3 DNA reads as TGCGCCAGCAGACAGGGGCTGATTGGGAAACTGTTTTTT.

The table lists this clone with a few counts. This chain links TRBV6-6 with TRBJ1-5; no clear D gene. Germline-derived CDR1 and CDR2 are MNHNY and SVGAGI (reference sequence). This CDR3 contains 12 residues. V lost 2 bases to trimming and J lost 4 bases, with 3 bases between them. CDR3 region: CASSYDNQPQHF. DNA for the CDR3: TGTGCCAGCAGTTACGATAATCAGCCCCAGCATTTT.

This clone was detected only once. The CDR3 here is CASKLAVAYEQYF. The CDR3 region has the DNA TGTGCCAGCAAGTTAGCGGTGGCCTACGAGCAGTACTTC. This chain uses TRBV12-1 with TRBJ2-5; the table's TRBD2 call for D was not verified on the DNA. The DNA end is a closer match to TRBJ2-7, so the J assignment may be wrong. TRBV12-1 is recorded as a pseudogene. This CDR3 region has 13 residues.

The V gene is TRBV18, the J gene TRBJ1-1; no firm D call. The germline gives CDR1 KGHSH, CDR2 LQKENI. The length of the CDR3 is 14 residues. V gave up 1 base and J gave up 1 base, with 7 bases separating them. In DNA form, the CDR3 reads TGTGCCAGCTCACCACTATTAGAGAACACTGAAGCTTTCTTT. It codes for CASSPLLENTEAFF.

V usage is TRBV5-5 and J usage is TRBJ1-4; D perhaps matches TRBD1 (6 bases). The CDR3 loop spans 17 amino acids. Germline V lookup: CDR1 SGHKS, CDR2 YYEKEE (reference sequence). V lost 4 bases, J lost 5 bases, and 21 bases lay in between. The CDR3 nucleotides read TGTGCCAGCAGCGGGGGCCTCCCAGGGGACGGAAATGAAAAACTGTTTTTT. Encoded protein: CASSGGLPGDGNEKLFF.

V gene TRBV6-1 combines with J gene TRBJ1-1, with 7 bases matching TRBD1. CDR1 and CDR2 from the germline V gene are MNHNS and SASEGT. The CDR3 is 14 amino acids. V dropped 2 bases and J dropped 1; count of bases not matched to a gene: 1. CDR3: CASSEYRGNTEAFF. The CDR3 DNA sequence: TGTGCCAGCAGTGAATACAGGGGGAACACTGAAGCTTTCTTT.

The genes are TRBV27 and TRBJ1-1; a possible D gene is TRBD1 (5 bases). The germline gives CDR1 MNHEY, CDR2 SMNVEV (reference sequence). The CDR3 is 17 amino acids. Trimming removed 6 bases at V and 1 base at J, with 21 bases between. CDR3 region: CASSNYRRASRNTEAFF. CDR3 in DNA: TGTGCCAGCAGCAATTACAGGAGGGCCTCTAGGAACACTGAAGCTTTCTTT.

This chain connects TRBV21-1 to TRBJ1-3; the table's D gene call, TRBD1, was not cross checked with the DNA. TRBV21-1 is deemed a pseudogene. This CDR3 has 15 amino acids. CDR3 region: CASSKIAVSGNTIYF. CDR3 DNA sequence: TGTGCCAGCAGCAAAATTGCAGTCTCTGGAAACACCATATATTTT.

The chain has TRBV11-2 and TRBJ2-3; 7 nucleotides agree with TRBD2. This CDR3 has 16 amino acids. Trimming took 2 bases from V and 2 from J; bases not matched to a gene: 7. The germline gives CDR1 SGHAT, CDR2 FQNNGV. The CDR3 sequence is CASSLLPAGSTDTQYF. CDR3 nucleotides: TGTGCCAGCAGCTTATTACCAGCGGGGTCCACAGATACGCAGTATTTT.

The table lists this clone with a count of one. CDR3 region: CASSPRDGRNEKLFF. DNA of the CDR3: TGTGCCAGCTCACCCAGGGACGGACGGAATGAAAAACTGTTTTTT. The chain carries TRBV18 and TRBJ1-4; maybe TRBD1 (5 bases). The CDR3 contains 15 residues. V was pared by 3 bases and J by 5 bases, with 13 bases between. The germline V gene encodes CDR1 KGHSH and CDR2 LQKENI.

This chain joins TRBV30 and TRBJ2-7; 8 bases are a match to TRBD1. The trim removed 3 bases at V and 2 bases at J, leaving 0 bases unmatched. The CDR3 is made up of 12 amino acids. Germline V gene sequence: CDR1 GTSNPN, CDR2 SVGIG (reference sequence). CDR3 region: CAWRGQAYEQYF. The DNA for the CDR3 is TGTGCCTGGAGGGGACAGGCCTACGAGCAGTACTTC.

The CDR3 DNA sequence: TGCGCCAGCAGCCAAGTAGATATGGGGTTCACAGATACGCAGTATTTT. This codes for CASSQVDMGFTDTQYF. The chain recombines TRBV4-1 with TRBJ2-3, with D unclear. Trimming took 1 base from V and 2 from J, leaving 13 bases between them. Germline CDR1 reads MGHRA; CDR2 reads YSYEKL. CDR3 length: 16 residues.

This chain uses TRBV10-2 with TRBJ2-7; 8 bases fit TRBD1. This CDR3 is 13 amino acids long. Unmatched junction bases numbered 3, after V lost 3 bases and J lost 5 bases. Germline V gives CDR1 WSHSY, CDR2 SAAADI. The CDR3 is CASSDPDRDEQYF. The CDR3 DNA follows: TGCGCCAGCAGTGACCCGGACAGGGACGAGCAGTACTTC.

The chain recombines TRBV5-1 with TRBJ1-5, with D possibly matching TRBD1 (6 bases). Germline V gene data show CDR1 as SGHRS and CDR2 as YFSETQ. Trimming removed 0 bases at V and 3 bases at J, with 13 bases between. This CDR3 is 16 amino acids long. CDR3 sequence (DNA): TGCGCCAGCAGCTTGGTGCCGGGGGCGCTCAATCAGCCCCAGCATTTT. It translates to CASSLVPGALNQPQHF.

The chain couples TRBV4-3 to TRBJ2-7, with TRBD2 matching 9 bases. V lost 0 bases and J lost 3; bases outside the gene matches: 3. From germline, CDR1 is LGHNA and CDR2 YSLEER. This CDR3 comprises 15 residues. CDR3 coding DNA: TGCGCCAGCAGCCAAGAGGGACTAGCAGTCTACGAGCAGTACTTC. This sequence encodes CASSQEGLAVYEQYF.

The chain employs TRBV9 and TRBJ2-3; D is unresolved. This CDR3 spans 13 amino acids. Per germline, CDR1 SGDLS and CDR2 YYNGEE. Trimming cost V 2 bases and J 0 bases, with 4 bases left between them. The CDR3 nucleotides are TGTGCCAGCAGCGTGACTAGCACAGATACGCAGTATTTT. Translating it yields CASSVTSTDTQYF.

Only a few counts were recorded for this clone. The CDR3 sequence: CASSPLEGQDSPLHF. CDR3 DNA: TGTGCCAGCTCACCACTGGAGGGTCAGGATTCACCCCTCCACTTT. V usage is TRBV18 and J usage is TRBJ1-6, with no clear D. V lost 1 base, J lost 8 bases, and 12 bases lay in between. CDR1 KGHSH and CDR2 LQKENI come from the germline V gene. The CDR3 spans 15 residues.

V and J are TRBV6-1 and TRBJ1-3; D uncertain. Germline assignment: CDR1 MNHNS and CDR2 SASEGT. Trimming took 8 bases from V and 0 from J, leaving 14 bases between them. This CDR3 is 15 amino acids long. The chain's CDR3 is CASDEVRRSGNTIYF. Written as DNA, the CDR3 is TGTGCCAGCGACGAGGTTCGACGCTCTGGAAACACCATATATTTT.